The clone carrying this T cell receptor beta chain was seen at least ten times. Its antigen is unidentified. TCRdb passed the 5' RACE reads through MiXCR, listing each CDR3 protein once. The table has some 500,000 distinct CDR3 sequences, about 14% seen once. The V and J ends lost 3 bases and 0 bases respectively, with 13 bases between them. CDR1 MDHEN and CDR2 SYDVKM come from the germline V gene. The CDR3 totals 16 residues. This entry is derived from a study of identical twins. Study-level points and caveats: Carriage of fewer insertions was seen in abundant cord blood beta clonotypes, whereas memory repertoires showed none. Compared with models, monozygotic twins showed more out-of-frame TCR alpha sharing.

This sample was also put to use in a study of yellow fever vaccine responses in identical twins. From that second work: In identical twins, vaccine T cell responses appeared partly shared and partly individual.

The rearrangement joins TRBV28 to TRBJ2-3; D may match TRBD1 or TRBD2 (6 bases each). The clonotype was recovered from a woman under 30 in good health. Input material: CD4+ T cells sorted from blood. The CDR3: CASSLGQSGSTDTQYF. The CDR3 bases are TGTGCCAGCAGTTTGGGACAAAGCGGGAGCACAGATACGCAGTATTTT.